This TCR beta chain emerged from a study of T cells in Graves' hyperthyroidism and ophthalmopathy. What was amplified from RNA transcripts were TCR beta CDR3 regions. The HTBI set primed first-round TCR CDR3 RT-PCR. TCRdb itself ran the multiplex PCR reads through MiXCR, one entry per CDR3 protein. The table shows some 800,000 distinct CDR3 sequences, with 35% to 45% occurring only once. As regards this clonotype: As yet, its antigen is unknown.

The CDR3 covers 15 residues. V was cut by 3 bases and J by 2 bases, with 17 bases left in between. CDR1 is SQVTM and CDR2 is ANQGSEA in the germline V gene. Newly diagnosed hyperthyroidism, duration under 2 months, in patients aged 18 to 65. Findings of the study overall: Stable hyperthyroidism was told apart from ophthalmopathy by a model built on 13 V-J features.

V gene TRBV29-1 combines with J gene TRBJ2-7; possible D gene TRBD1, 5 bases. Sequencing used blood. The receptor was derived from a man aged 18 to 30 with Graves' hyperthyroidism. The CDR3, as DNA: TGCAGCGTTGACAGTGGGCAGGGAATCCCCTACGAGCAGTACTTC. It codes for CSVDSGQGIPYEQYF.